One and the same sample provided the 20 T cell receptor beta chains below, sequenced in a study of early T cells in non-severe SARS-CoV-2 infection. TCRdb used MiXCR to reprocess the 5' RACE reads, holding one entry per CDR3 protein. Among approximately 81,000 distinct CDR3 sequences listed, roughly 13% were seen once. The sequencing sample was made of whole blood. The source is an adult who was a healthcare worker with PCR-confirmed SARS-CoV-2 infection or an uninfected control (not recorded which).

The CDR3 DNA reads TGCAGTGCTTCTTGGAGGCGAGGCGGGCACAATGAGCAGTTCTTC. Translation gives CSASWRRGGHNEQFF. This chain connects TRBV20-1 to TRBJ2-1; weak D call: TRBD2 (5 bases). The germline CDR1 and CDR2 sequences are DFQATT and SNEGSKA (reference sequence). The V end lost 5 bases, the J end lost 5 bases, and 19 bases lay between the germline ends. There are 15 residues in the CDR3.

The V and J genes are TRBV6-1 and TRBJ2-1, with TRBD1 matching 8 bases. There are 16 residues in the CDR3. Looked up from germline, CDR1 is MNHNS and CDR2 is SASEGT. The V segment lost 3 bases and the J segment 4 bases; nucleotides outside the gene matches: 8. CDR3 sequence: CASSEPGQVPYNEQFF. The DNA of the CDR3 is TGTGCCAGCAGTGAGCCGGGACAGGTCCCATACAATGAGCAGTTCTTC.

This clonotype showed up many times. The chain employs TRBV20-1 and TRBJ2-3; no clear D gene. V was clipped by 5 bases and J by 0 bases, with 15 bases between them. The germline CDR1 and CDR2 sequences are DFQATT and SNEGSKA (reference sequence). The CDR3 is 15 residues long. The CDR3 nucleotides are TGCAGTGCTCTCGACGGAAAATCTAGCACAGATACGCAGTATTTT. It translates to CSALDGKSSTDTQYF.

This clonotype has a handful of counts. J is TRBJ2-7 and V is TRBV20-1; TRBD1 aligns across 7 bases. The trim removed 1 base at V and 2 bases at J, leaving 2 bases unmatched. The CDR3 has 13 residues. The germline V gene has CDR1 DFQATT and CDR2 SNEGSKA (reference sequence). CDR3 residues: CSARGQGPYEQYF. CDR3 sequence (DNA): TGCAGTGCTAGAGGACAGGGCCCCTACGAGCAGTACTTC.

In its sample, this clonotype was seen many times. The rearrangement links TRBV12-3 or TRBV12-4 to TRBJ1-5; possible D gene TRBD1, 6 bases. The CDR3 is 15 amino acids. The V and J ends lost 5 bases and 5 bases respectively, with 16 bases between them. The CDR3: CASSTFTGFDQPQHF. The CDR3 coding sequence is TGTGCCAGCAGTACGTTCACAGGGTTTGATCAGCCCCAGCATTTT.

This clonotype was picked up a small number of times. The CDR3 loop reads CAYPKGLTGDRGTQYF. The CDR3 bases are TGTGCCTACCCAAAGGGTCTGACAGGGGACAGGGGTACGCAGTATTTT. This rearrangement joins TRBV7-9 to TRBJ2-3; 10 nucleotides align to TRBD1. The germline V gene has CDR1 SEHNR and CDR2 FQNEAQ (reference sequence). CDR3 size: 16 residues. The V gene end was trimmed by 11 bases and the J gene end by 8 bases; junction bases not matched to a gene: 19.

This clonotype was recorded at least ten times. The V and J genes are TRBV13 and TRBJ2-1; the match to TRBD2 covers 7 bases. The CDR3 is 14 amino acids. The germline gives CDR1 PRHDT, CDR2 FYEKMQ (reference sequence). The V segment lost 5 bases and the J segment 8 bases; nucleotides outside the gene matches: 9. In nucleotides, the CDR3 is TGTGCCAGCAGCCTCTCGATGACTAGCCATGAGCAGTTCTTC. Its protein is CASSLSMTSHEQFF. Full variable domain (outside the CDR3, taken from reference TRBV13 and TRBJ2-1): AAGVIQSPRHLIKEKRETATLKCYPIPRHDTVYWYQQGPGQDPQFLISFYEKMQSDKGSIPDRFSAQQFSDYHSELNMSSLELGDSALYFCASSLSMTSHEQFFGPGTRLTVL.

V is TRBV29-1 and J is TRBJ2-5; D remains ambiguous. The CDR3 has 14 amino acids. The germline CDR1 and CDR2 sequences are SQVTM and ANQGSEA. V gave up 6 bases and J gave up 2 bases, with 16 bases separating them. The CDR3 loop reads CSVRLSGRQETQYF. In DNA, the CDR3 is TGCAGCGTCCGTCTTTCGGGCAGACAAGAGACCCAGTACTTC.

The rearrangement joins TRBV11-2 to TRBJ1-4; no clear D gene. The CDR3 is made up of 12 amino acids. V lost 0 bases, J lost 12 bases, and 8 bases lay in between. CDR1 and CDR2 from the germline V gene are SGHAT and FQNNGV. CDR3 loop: CASSLDPGELFF. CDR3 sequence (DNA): TGTGCCAGCAGCTTAGATCCTGGGGAACTGTTTTTT.

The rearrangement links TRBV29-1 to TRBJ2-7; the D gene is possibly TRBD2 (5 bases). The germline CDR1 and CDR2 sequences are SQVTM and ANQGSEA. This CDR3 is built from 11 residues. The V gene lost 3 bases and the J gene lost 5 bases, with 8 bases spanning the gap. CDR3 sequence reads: CSVDAGNEQYF. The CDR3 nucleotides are TGCAGCGTTGACGCGGGCAACGAGCAGTACTTC.

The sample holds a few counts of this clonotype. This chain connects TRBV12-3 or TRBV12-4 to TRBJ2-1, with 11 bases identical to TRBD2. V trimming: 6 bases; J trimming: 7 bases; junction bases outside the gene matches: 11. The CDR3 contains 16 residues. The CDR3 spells CASRGTWASGGNEQFF. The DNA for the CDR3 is TGTGCCAGCAGGGGGACCTGGGCTAGCGGGGGGAATGAGCAGTTCTTC.

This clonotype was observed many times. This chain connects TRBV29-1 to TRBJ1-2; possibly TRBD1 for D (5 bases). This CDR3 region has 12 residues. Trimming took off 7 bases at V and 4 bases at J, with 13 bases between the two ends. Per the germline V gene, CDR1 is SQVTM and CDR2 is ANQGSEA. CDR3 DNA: TGCAGCGCCGGGGCTTCTACCTATGGCTACACCTTC. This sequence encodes CSAGASTYGYTF.

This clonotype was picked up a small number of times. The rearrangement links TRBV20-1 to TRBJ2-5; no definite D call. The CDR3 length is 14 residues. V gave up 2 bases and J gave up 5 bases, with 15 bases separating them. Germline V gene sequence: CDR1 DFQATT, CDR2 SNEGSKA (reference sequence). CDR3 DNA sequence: TGCAGTGCTAGAAGTCCCGCCGCCAAGGAGACCCAGTACTTC. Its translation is CSARSPAAKETQYF.

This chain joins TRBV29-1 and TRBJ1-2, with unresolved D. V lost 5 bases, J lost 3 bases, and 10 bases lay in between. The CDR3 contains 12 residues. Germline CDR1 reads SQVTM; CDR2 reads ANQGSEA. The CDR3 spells CSVKRPDYGYTF. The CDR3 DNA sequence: TGCAGCGTTAAGAGACCCGACTATGGCTACACCTTC.

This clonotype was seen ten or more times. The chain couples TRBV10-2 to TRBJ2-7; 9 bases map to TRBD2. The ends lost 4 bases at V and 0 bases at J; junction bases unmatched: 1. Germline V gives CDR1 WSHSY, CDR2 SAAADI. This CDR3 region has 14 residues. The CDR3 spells CASSGTSASYEQYF. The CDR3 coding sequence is TGCGCCAGCAGTGGGACTAGCGCCTCCTACGAGCAGTACTTC.

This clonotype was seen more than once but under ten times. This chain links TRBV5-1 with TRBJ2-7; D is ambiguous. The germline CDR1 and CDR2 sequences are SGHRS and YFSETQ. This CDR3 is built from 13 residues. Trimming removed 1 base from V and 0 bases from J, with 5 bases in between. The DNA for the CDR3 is TGCGCCAGCAGCTTGCCGGACTCCTACGAGCAGTACTTC. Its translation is CASSLPDSYEQYF.

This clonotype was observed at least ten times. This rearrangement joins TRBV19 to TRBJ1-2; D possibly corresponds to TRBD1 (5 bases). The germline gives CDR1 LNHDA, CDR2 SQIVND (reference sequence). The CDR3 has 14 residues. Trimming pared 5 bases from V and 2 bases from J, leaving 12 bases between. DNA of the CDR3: TGTGCCAGTAGTGCCGCGACAGCCAACTATGGCTACACCTTC. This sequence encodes CASSAATANYGYTF. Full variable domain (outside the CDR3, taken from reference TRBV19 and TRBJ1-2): DGGITQSPKYLFRKEGQNVTLSCEQNLNHDAMYWYRQDPGQGLRLIYYSQIVNDFQKGDIAEGYSVSREKKESFPLTVTSAQKNPTAFYLCASSAATANYGYTFGSGTRLTVV.

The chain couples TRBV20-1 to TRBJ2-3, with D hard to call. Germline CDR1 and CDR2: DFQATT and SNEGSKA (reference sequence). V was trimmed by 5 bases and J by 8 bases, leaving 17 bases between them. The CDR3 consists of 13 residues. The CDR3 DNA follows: TGCAGTGCTCAAAGAAACGCCTGGGGTACGCAGTATTTT. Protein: CSAQRNAWGTQYF.

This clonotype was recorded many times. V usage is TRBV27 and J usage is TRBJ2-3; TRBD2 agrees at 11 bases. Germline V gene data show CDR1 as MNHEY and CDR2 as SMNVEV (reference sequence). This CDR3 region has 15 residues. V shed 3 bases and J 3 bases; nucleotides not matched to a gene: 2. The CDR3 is CASSFSSGGTDTQYF. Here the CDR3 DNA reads TGTGCCAGCAGTTTTTCTAGCGGGGGGACAGATACGCAGTATTTT.

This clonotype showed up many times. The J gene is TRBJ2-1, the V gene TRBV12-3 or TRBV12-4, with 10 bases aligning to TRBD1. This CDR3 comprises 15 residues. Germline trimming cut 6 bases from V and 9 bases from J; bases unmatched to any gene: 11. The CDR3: CASRERDRGSAEQFF. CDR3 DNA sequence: TGTGCCAGCAGGGAACGGGACAGGGGCTCAGCTGAGCAGTTCTTC.